This TCR beta chain is from a study of Graves' ophthalmopathy and Graves' hyperthyroidism. The wider study: By definition, stable hyperthyroidism involved no ophthalmopathy within 18 months of follow-up. Study-wide results and caveats: In blood appeared most of the expanded thyroid clonotypes whose frequency exceeded 0.001.

This CDR3 comprises 11 residues. Trimming took 6 bases from V and 7 from J, leaving 10 bases between them. Germline V gene lookup returns CDR1 ENHRY and CDR2 SYGVKD. Ages of hyperthyroidism patients ran from 18 to 65, and their diagnoses were new, under 2 months' duration. Reliance was placed on clinical symptoms, serum thyroxine, TRAb, thyroid ultrasound and orbital computed tomography for diagnosis. Amplified TCR beta CDR3 regions were obtained using RNA transcripts as template. RT-PCR in the first round used HTBI primers; a second-round multiplex PCR followed. TCRdb fed the multiplex PCR reads into MiXCR, producing one record per CDR3 protein. The table includes around 1.1 million distinct CDR3 sequences, 35% to 40% detected once. A remark on this clonotype: As yet, its antigen is unknown. A much larger clone lies a single base off, so this may be a read error.

This receptor was obtained from an adult man with Graves' hyperthyroidism. The sequencing sample was made of peripheral blood or thyroid tissue (not recorded which). The chain uses TRBV10-3 and TRBJ2-7, with D possibly being TRBD2 (5 bases). The CDR3 loop reads CAIRRAGEQYF. CDR3 nucleotide sequence: TGTGCCATCAGGAGGGCTGGTGAGCAGTACTTC.